This T cell receptor beta chain was retrieved from a study of blood T cells in healthy people across ages. In terms of origin and age, donors were healthy Caucasian individuals from Russia aged 6 to 90. The CDR3 has 16 amino acids. Germline V gene sequence: CDR1 MNHEY, CDR2 SMNVEV (reference sequence). Trimming took 4 bases from V and 5 from J; bases not matched to a gene: 13. General observations from the study: Strongly correlated with naive T cell percentage was TCR beta diversity. Bulk PBMC profiling left naive and antigen-experienced comparisons inconclusive.

On this clonotype: Antigen: not known.

Using a J-beta primer mix together with a sample-barcoded 5' primer, a second PCR was run for about 7 to 12 cycles. The authors tagged each cDNA molecule using a template-switch adaptor with 12 random nucleotides. TCRdb reprocessed the 5' RACE reads via MiXCR and lists one record per CDR3 protein. The data contain hundreds of thousands of distinct CDR3 sequences, 20% to 25% of them singletons. V and J are TRBV27 and TRBJ2-5; TRBD1 agrees at 7 bases. This TCR came from a man aged 65 to 85 in good health. Sequencing used blood. The CDR3 here is CASSSDDREWEETQYF. As DNA, the CDR3 is TGTGCCAGCAGTTCCGACGACAGGGAATGGGAGGAGACCCAGTACTTC.